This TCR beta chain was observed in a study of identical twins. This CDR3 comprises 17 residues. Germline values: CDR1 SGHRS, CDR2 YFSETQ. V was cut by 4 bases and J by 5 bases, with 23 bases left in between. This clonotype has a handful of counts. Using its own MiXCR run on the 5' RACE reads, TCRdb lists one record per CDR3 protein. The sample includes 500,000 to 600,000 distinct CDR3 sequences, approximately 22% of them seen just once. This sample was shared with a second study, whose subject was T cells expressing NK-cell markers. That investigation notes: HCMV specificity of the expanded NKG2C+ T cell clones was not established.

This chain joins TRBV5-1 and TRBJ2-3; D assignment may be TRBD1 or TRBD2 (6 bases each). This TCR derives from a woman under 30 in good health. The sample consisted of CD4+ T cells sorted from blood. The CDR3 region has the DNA TGCGCCAGCAGCAGAAATGCGGGACATCAATCGCGAGATACGCAGTATTTT. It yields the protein CASSRNAGHQSRDTQYF.